This entry lists 13 T cell receptor beta chains sequenced from one sample in a study of T cell responses to AZD1222 COVID-19 vaccine. The protocol was immunoSEQ multiplex PCR, while the TCRdb copy is restricted to in-frame clones and leaves out a portion. The table shows about 150,000 clones, with 80% to 90% occurring only once. The sequencing used peripheral blood, collected on day 0 of AZD1222 vaccination. These TCRs come from an adult in good health.

The V call is TRBV2, the J call TRBJ1-1; D call uncertain. Trimming took 8 bases from V and 2 from J, leaving 9 bases between them. The CDR3 extends over 12 amino acids. Germline V CDR1 and CDR2: SNHLY, FYNNEI. CDR3 bases: TGTGCCAGCGAGATGTTTAACACTGAAGCTTTCTTT. Translation gives CASEMFNTEAFF.

The genes are TRBV11-3 and TRBJ2-1; D may match TRBD1 or TRBD2 (6 bases each). V shed 2 bases and J shed 4 bases, with 12 bases lying between them. The CDR3 runs 15 residues. CDR1 and CDR2 from the germline V gene are SGHNT and YENEEA. The CDR3 DNA reads as TGTGCCAGCAGCTTAAGGGGGACTGGATACAATGAGCAGTTCTTC. Translation gives CASSLRGTGYNEQFF.

This clone has only a few counts. This rearrangement joins TRBV9 to TRBJ1-3; TRBD1 matches at 7 bases. V shed 4 bases, J shed 0 bases, and the junction held 7 bases outside the gene matches. CDR1 is SGDLS, CDR2 YYNGEE, per germline. CDR3 length: 16 amino acids. The chain's CDR3 is CASSNRQGYSGNTIYF. In DNA form, the CDR3 reads TGTGCCAGCAGCAACCGACAGGGTTACTCTGGAAACACCATATATTTT. Using reference TRBV9 and TRBJ1-3 for the parts outside the CDR3, the full variable domain is DSGVTQTPKHLITATGQRVTLRCSPRSGDLSVYWYQQSLDQGLQFLIQYYNGEERAKGNILERFSAQQFPDLHSELNLSSLELGDSALYFCASSNRQGYSGNTIYFGEGSWLTVV.

The rearrangement links TRBV27 to TRBJ2-7; D possibly corresponds to TRBD1 (6 bases). This CDR3 has 11 amino acids. From germline, CDR1 is MNHEY and CDR2 SMNVEV (reference sequence). The ends were cut back, 10 bases at V and 5 bases at J, with 12 bases in the middle. The CDR3 DNA sequence: TGTGCCACCGAACAGGGTCACGAGCAGTACTTC. Amino acids: CATEQGHEQYF.

J is TRBJ2-7 and V is TRBV3-1 (or the pseudogene TRBV3-2), with D unresolved. V shed 5 bases and J shed 10 bases, with 12 bases lying between them. The CDR3 is 11 residues long. In germline, CDR1 is LGHDT, CDR2 YNNKEL (reference sequence). The CDR3: CASSADLVQYF. CDR3 sequence (DNA): TGTGCCAGCAGCGCCGACCTAGTACAGTACTTC.

The J gene is TRBJ2-7, the V gene TRBV7-9; 10 nucleotides line up with TRBD2. This CDR3 has 14 residues. The germline CDR1 and CDR2 sequences are SEHNR and FQNEAQ (reference sequence). The trim removed 6 bases at V and 6 bases at J, leaving 8 bases unmatched. The CDR3 DNA follows: TGTGCCAGCAGTCCTAGCGGGAGTGGTACCGAGCAGTACTTC. Encoded protein: CASSPSGSGTEQYF.

This rearrangement joins TRBV30 to TRBJ2-5; D is undetermined. Germline CDR1 and CDR2: GTSNPN and SVGIG (reference sequence). V dropped 0 bases and J dropped 1 base, with 12 bases sitting between them. The CDR3 covers 15 residues. The CDR3 nucleotides read TGTGCCTGGAGTGTACGGGCAGGCTCCCAAGAGACCCAGTACTTC. The encoded protein is CAWSVRAGSQETQYF.

The gene calls are TRBV4-1 and TRBJ2-7; 11 bases are shared with TRBD2. Germline V gives CDR1 MGHRA, CDR2 YSYEKL. CDR3 size: 15 residues. Trimming cost V 1 base and J 4 bases; bases outside gene matches: 3. The CDR3: CASSQVAGGSYEQYF. The CDR3, as DNA: TGCGCCAGCAGCCAAGTAGCGGGGGGGTCTTACGAGCAGTACTTC.

The V call is TRBV11-3, the J call TRBJ2-5; 11 bases fit TRBD2. CDR3 length: 18 amino acids. V dropped 5 bases and J dropped 1; count of bases not matched to a gene: 12. Germline V lookup: CDR1 SGHNT, CDR2 YENEEA. The CDR3, as DNA: TGTGCCAGCAGCCGAGGGACTAGCGGAAATTTTCTCCAAGAGACCCAGTACTTC. Protein product: CASSRGTSGNFLQETQYF.

The chain uses TRBV4-1 and TRBJ2-3; 10 positions agree with TRBD2. The germline gives CDR1 MGHRA, CDR2 YSYEKL. V gave up 6 bases and J gave up 2 bases; unmatched junction bases: 5. This CDR3 comprises 15 residues. In DNA, the CDR3 is TGCGCCAGCAGAACCGGGACTAGCGCCACAGATACGCAGTATTTT. Protein: CASRTGTSATDTQYF.

The chain recombines TRBV2 with TRBJ1-5; 9 bases are shared with TRBD1. The CDR3 has 14 residues. CDR1 and CDR2 (germline): SNHLY, FYNNEI. Germline trimming cut 2 bases from V and 7 bases from J; bases unmatched to any gene: 3. CDR3 amino acids: CASSERTGVQPQHF. As DNA, the CDR3 is TGTGCCAGCAGTGAACGGACAGGGGTCCAGCCCCAGCATTTT.

V gene TRBV6-5 combines with J gene TRBJ1-2; no firm D call. The CDR3 runs to 12 residues. The V gene's germline CDR1 is MNHEY and CDR2 SVGAGI. V was cut by 6 bases and J by 10 bases, with 15 bases left in between. CDR3 DNA: TGTGCCAGCAGCTCCTCGGACGGGCTCTACACCTTC. Amino acid sequence: CASSSSDGLYTF.

The chain joins TRBV18 to TRBJ1-5; TRBD1 matches at 7 bases. Germline V gene sequence: CDR1 KGHSH, CDR2 LQKENI. This CDR3 is 18 amino acids long. The junction had 12 bases not matched to a gene; V was cut back by 3 bases and J by 1 base. The CDR3 sequence is CASSPLGQDPTSNQPQHF. The CDR3 DNA reads as TGTGCCAGCTCACCCCTAGGACAGGATCCGACAAGCAATCAGCCCCAGCATTTT.